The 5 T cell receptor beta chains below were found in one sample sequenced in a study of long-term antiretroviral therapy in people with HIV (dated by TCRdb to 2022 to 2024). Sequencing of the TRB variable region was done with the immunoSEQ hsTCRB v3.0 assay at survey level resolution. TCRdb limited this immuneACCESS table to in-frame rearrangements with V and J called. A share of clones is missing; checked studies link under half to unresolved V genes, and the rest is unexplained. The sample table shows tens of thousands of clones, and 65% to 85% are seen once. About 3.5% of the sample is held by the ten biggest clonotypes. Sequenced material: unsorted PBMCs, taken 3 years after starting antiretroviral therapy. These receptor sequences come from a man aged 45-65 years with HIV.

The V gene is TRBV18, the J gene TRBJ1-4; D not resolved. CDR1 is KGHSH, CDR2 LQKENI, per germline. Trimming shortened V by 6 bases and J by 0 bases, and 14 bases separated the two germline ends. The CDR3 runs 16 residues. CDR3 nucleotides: TGTGCCAGCTCCTCTAAGTCTCGGGCAACTAATGAAAAACTGTTTTTT. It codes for CASSSKSRATNEKLFF.

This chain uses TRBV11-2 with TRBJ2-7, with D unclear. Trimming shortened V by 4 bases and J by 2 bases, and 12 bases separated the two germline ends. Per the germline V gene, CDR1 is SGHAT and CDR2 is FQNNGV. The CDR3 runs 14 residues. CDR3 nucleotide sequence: TGTGCCAGCAGCTACTGGGGTCCCACCTACGAGCAGTACTTC. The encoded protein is CASSYWGPTYEQYF.

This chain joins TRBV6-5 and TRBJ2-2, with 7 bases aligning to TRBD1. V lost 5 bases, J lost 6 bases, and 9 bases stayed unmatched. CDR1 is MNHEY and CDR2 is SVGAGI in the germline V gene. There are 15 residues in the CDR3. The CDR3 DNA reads TGTGCCAGCAGTCGAACTCCGACAGGGTCCGGGGAGCTGTTTTTT. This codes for CASSRTPTGSGELFF.

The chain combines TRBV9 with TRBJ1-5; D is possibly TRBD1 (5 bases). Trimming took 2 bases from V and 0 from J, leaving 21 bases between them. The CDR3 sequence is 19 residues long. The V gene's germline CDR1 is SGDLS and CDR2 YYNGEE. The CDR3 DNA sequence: TGTGCCAGCAGCGTGAGACAGACCAACTCGGAAAATAGCAATCAGCCCCAGCATTTT. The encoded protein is CASSVRQTNSENSNQPQHF.

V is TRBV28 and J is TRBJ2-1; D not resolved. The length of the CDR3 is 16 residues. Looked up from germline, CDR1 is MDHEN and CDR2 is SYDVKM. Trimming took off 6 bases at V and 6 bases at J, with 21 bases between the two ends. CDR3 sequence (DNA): TGTGCCAGCAGGCCGTATGGTATTTTAATGGGCAATGAGCAGTTCTTC. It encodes CASRPYGILMGNEQFF.